These 20 T cell receptor beta chains originate from one sample sequenced in a study of blood T cell repertoires in COVID-19. Here immunoSEQ multiplex PCR was the method, and the copy in TCRdb shows in-frame clones only, minus some. Of about 190,000 clones in the sample, 65% to 85% were seen once. The sequencing sample was made of peripheral blood. The source of these receptors is a man between 60 and 75 years old with active or convalescent COVID-19.

V usage is TRBV7-2 and J usage is TRBJ2-7; 14 nucleotides line up with TRBD2. With V trimmed by 6 bases and J by 5 bases, 0 bases remained unmatched. The CDR3 runs to 13 residues. Germline assignment: CDR1 SGHTA and CDR2 FQGNSA. The CDR3: CASRGLAGDEQYF. DNA for the CDR3: TGTGCCAGCAGGGGACTAGCGGGAGACGAGCAGTACTTC.

The J gene is TRBJ2-7, the V gene TRBV10-3; 8 bases are shared with TRBD1. This CDR3 has 14 amino acids. J lost 6 bases, V lost 4 bases, and 8 bases had no gene match. Germline loops: CDR1 ENHRY, CDR2 SYGVKD. The CDR3 sequence: CAISVDRGESEQYF. The CDR3 bases are TGTGCCATCAGTGTAGACAGGGGTGAGAGCGAGCAGTACTTC.

J is TRBJ2-7 and V is TRBV7-9; TRBD2 agrees at 8 bases. Germline V CDR1 and CDR2: SEHNR, FQNEAQ (reference sequence). Losses at the gene ends were 5 bases for V and 2 bases for J; bases not matched to a gene: 5. The CDR3 contains 14 residues. CDR3 loop: CASSVSGATYEQYF. The CDR3 bases are TGTGCCAGCAGCGTTAGCGGGGCCACCTACGAGCAGTACTTC.

This chain links TRBV6-2 or TRBV6-3 with TRBJ1-5, with TRBD1 matching 8 bases. CDR3 length: 15 amino acids. After removal of 5 bases from V and 6 bases from J, the junction contained 9 bases not matched to a gene. Looked up from germline, CDR1 is MNHEY and CDR2 is SVGEGT. The CDR3 reads CASSHRTGLVQPQHF. The CDR3 nucleotides read TGTGCCAGCAGTCACCGGACAGGGCTAGTTCAGCCCCAGCATTTT.

This clone was observed a handful of times. This chain joins TRBV2 and TRBJ2-1, with 9 bases fitting TRBD1. Germline V lookup: CDR1 SNHLY, CDR2 FYNNEI. The CDR3 length is 15 residues. V shed 5 bases, J shed 4 bases, and the junction held 6 bases outside the gene matches. CDR3 protein: CASSPQGAGYNEQFF. In nucleotides, the CDR3 is TGTGCCAGCAGTCCACAGGGGGCGGGATACAATGAGCAGTTCTTC.

In this sample, this clone turned up a few times. V and J are TRBV6-6 and TRBJ1-6; D is ambiguous. This CDR3 is 13 amino acids long. V lost 4 bases, J lost 7 bases, and 8 bases lay in between. Germline V gene lookup returns CDR1 MNHNY and CDR2 SVGAGI (reference sequence). The CDR3 loop reads CASSSKWNSPLHF. The CDR3 DNA reads as TGTGCCAGCAGTTCTAAGTGGAATTCACCCCTCCACTTT.

The V gene is TRBV5-6, the J gene TRBJ2-1; D is unclear. V dropped 0 bases and J dropped 8 bases, with 9 bases sitting between them. Germline V gene lookup returns CDR1 SGHDT and CDR2 YYEEEE. This CDR3 comprises 13 residues. CDR3 nucleotide sequence: TGTGCCAGCAGCTTGGTACCCTCGGATGAGCAGTTCTTC. Translation gives CASSLVPSDEQFF.

The chain couples TRBV7-3 to TRBJ2-3; D uncertain. The CDR3 contains 13 residues. The germline gives CDR1 SGHTA, CDR2 FQGTGA. V lost 5 bases and J lost 5, with 11 bases in between. The CDR3 nucleotides are TGTGCCAGCAGCCTCAATTCGGGAGATACGCAGTATTTT. Protein sequence: CASSLNSGDTQYF.

Only a few counts were recorded for this clone. V gene TRBV20-1 combines with J gene TRBJ2-3, with D hard to call. CDR3 length: 11 residues. The germline V gene has CDR1 DFQATT and CDR2 SNEGSKA (reference sequence). The V gene lost 6 bases and the J gene lost 9 bases, with 13 bases spanning the gap. The CDR3 DNA reads TGCAGTGCCCGCACCGCGGTCACGCAGTATTTT. This codes for CSARTAVTQYF.

This clone was found once. V gene TRBV3-1 (or the pseudogene TRBV3-2) combines with J gene TRBJ2-3; D possibly corresponds to TRBD2 (5 bases). V lost 4 bases, J lost 0 bases, and 17 bases lay in between. The CDR3 consists of 17 residues. Germline loops: CDR1 LGHDT, CDR2 YNNKEL (reference sequence). CDR3 amino acids: CASSPRTGRSSTDTQYF. DNA for the CDR3: TGTGCCAGCAGCCCAAGGACGGGGAGATCTAGCACAGATACGCAGTATTTT.

This clone was recorded a few times. The chain links TRBV6-5 to TRBJ1-2; 11 nucleotides line up with TRBD1. Germline CDR1 MNHEY, CDR2 SVGAGI. J lost 1 base, V lost 6 bases, and 1 base had no gene match. This CDR3 is 14 amino acids long. The CDR3 nucleotides are TGTGCCAGCAGGGGACAGGGGGGTAACTATGGCTACACCTTC. Translated: CASRGQGGNYGYTF.

V and J are TRBV5-1 and TRBJ2-3; TRBD1 matches at 7 bases. Trimming at V came to 5 bases and at J to 4 bases, leaving 7 bases not matched to a gene. CDR1 SGHRS and CDR2 YFSETQ come from the germline V gene. The CDR3 is 14 amino acids. The CDR3 loop reads CASSEGALADTQYF. The CDR3, as DNA: TGCGCCAGCAGTGAGGGGGCGCTGGCAGATACGCAGTATTTT.

This clone has a handful of counts. V is TRBV5-1 and J is TRBJ2-1; 10 bases line up with TRBD2. Trimming removed 0 bases from V and 9 bases from J; junction bases left unmatched: 12. Germline-derived CDR1 and CDR2 are SGHRS and YFSETQ. The CDR3 is 17 residues long. CDR3 in amino acids: CASSLARGTSGISEQFF. The CDR3 nucleotides read TGCGCCAGCAGCTTGGCCAGGGGAACTAGCGGGATCAGTGAGCAGTTCTTC.

The chain recombines TRBV28 with TRBJ2-2, with 11 bases matching TRBD1. Trimming cost V 4 bases and J 0 bases; bases outside gene matches: 1. The germline V gene has CDR1 MDHEN and CDR2 SYDVKM. The CDR3 totals 16 residues. This CDR3 is CASSWGQGANTGELFF. The CDR3 DNA reads TGTGCCAGCAGTTGGGGACAGGGGGCGAACACCGGGGAGCTGTTTTTT.

This clone was seen only a few times. The V call is TRBV5-1, the J call TRBJ1-1; the D is unclear. The germline CDR1 and CDR2 sequences are SGHRS and YFSETQ. This CDR3 region has 14 residues. V gave up 4 bases and J gave up 5 bases, with 15 bases separating them. For the CDR3, the DNA is TGCGCCAGCAGCCCGGCATCGAGGAGTACTGAAGCTTTCTTT. Protein: CASSPASRSTEAFF.

V is TRBV28 and J is TRBJ1-5; TRBD1 agrees at 8 bases. Trimming removed 6 bases from V and 2 bases from J; junction bases left unmatched: 12. This CDR3 contains 17 residues. Germline V gene data show CDR1 as MDHEN and CDR2 as SYDVKM. The CDR3 DNA reads TGTGCCAGCAGCGGGACAGGTCTACCGCGAGGCAATCAGCCCCAGCATTTT. Its protein is CASSGTGLPRGNQPQHF. Combining the CDR3 with reference TRBV28 and TRBJ1-5 gives the whole variable domain DVKVTQSSRYLVKRTGEKVFLECVQDMDHENMFWYRQDPGLGLRLIYFSYDVKMKEKGDIPEGYSVSREKKERFSLILESASTNQTSMYLCASSGTGLPRGNQPQHFGDGTRLSIL.

The genes are TRBV3-1 (or the pseudogene TRBV3-2) and TRBJ2-3, with TRBD2 matching 7 bases. Germline CDR1 reads LGHDT; CDR2 reads YNNKEL (reference sequence). The CDR3 totals 15 residues. V was pared by 4 bases and J by 1 base, with 5 bases of the junction left unmatched. The CDR3 DNA reads as TGTGCCAGCAGCCCCGGGGGGTCCCGCACAGATACGCAGTATTTT. It translates to CASSPGGSRTDTQYF.

The rearrangement links TRBV9 to TRBJ2-7; TRBD1 matches at 8 bases. Germline V gene sequence: CDR1 SGDLS, CDR2 YYNGEE. The CDR3 has 16 residues. J lost 5 bases, V lost 0 bases, and 10 bases had no gene match. CDR3 protein: CASSVGFGGTGNEQYF. The CDR3 DNA follows: TGTGCCAGCAGCGTAGGATTTGGCGGGACAGGTAACGAGCAGTACTTC.

The chain uses TRBV7-8 and TRBJ1-5, with 8 bases lining up with TRBD1. V was clipped by 5 bases and J by 2 bases; unmatched bases: 5. The CDR3 consists of 15 residues. Per the germline V gene, CDR1 is SGHVS and CDR2 is FQNEAQ. CDR3 nucleotide sequence: TGTGCCAGCAGCCGGACAGGGACCGGCAATCAGCCCCAGCATTTT. Protein product: CASSRTGTGNQPQHF.

The chain recombines TRBV13 with TRBJ2-2, with 11 bases fitting TRBD1. The V gene end was trimmed by 5 bases and the J gene end by 6 bases; junction bases not matched to a gene: 2. The CDR3 sequence is 14 residues long. Germline-derived CDR1 and CDR2 are PRHDT and FYEKMQ (reference sequence). CDR3 residues: CASSKGQGAGELFF. DNA for the CDR3: TGTGCCAGCAGCAAGGGACAGGGGGCCGGGGAGCTGTTTTTT.